This T cell receptor beta chain came from a study of T cells of healthy individuals. This clonotype was recorded many times. In TCRdb, the 5' RACE reads were re-called with MiXCR into one record per CDR3 protein. The table records about 96,000 distinct CDR3 sequences, 17% of them present only once. The ends were cut back, 4 bases at V and 9 bases at J, with 16 bases in the middle. The CDR3 spans 14 residues. The V gene's germline CDR1 is SGHTA and CDR2 FQGTGA. The chain uses TRBV7-3 and TRBJ2-1; tentatively, D is TRBD1 or TRBD2 (5 bases each). This clonotype originated in a human donor in good health. CDR3 protein: CASSSTLGVSEQFF. For the CDR3, the DNA is TGTGCCAGCAGCTCAACACTAGGGGTTAGTGAGCAGTTCTTC. Using reference TRBV7-3 and TRBJ2-1 for the parts outside the CDR3, the full variable domain is GAGVSQTPSNKVTEKGKYVELRCDPISGHTALYWYRQSLGQGPEFLIYFQGTGAADDSGLPNDRFFAVRPEGSVSTLKIQRTERGDSAVYLCASSSTLGVSEQFFGPGTRLTVL.